This paragraph covers one T cell receptor beta chain sequence. Germline V gene sequence: CDR1 SGHKS, CDR2 YYEKEE (reference sequence). With 1 base removed from V and 4 bases from J, the gap between germline ends came to 10 bases. CDR3 length equals 14 residues. Profiled with immunoSEQ multiplex PCR; TCRdb holds only in-frame clones, not every one. The table includes 250,000 to 350,000 clones, around four fifths detected once. This entry is derived from a study of blood T cell repertoires in COVID-19. The chain employs TRBV5-5 and TRBJ2-3; D might be TRBD2 (7 bases). This TCR was recovered from a woman aged 45-65 years with active or convalescent COVID-19. Sequencing used peripheral blood. For the CDR3, the DNA is TGTGCCAGCAGCTTGTGGGGGGGGCCAGATACGCAGTATTTT. Residues: CASSLWGGPDTQYF.